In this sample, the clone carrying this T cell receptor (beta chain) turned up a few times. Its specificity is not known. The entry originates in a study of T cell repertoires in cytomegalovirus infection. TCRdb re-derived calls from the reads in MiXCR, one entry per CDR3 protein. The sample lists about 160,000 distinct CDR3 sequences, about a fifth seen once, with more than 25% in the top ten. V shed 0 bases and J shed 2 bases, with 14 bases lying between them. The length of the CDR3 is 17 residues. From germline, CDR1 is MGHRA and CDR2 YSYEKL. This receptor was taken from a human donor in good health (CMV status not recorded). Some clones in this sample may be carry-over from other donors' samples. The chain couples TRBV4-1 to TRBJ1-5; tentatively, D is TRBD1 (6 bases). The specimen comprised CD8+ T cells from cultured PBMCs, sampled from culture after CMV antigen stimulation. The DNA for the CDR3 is TGCGCCAGCAGCCAAGAGTTGCAGGGGCAGGGCAATCAGCCCCAGCATTTT. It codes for CASSQELQGQGNQPQHF.